This TCR beta chain was captured in a study of cytomegalovirus exposure and HLA in healthy donors. Study-wide points: Analysis performed later showed TCR beta chains linked to HLA being more clonally expanded than equally common others. The study had only CMV serostatus as immune exposure information. Earlier analysis yielded a pattern in which most TCR beta V segments were productive about 87% or about 30% of the time. Based on reports, TCR beta sequences accurately predicted HLA-A and HLA-B alleles for most subjects.

This clone was recorded once. Antigen unknown. 13 Jbeta primers and 60 Vbeta primers were used for the PCR. Profiled with immunoSEQ multiplex PCR; TCRdb holds only in-frame clones, not every one. The repertoire holds about 160,000 clones, with approximately 80% as singletons. Germline CDR1 is SGHTS and CDR2 is YDEGEE. V was clipped by 2 bases and J by 4 bases, with 10 bases between them. The CDR3 loop spans 14 amino acids. Sequencing used PBMCs. The chain carries TRBV5-8 and TRBJ2-1; D is uncertain. This sequence was found in a woman between 50 and 59 years old in good health and CMV-seronegative. The CDR3 spells CASSFIQVYNEQFF. The CDR3 DNA follows: TGTGCCAGCAGCTTCATCCAGGTGTACAATGAGCAGTTCTTC.